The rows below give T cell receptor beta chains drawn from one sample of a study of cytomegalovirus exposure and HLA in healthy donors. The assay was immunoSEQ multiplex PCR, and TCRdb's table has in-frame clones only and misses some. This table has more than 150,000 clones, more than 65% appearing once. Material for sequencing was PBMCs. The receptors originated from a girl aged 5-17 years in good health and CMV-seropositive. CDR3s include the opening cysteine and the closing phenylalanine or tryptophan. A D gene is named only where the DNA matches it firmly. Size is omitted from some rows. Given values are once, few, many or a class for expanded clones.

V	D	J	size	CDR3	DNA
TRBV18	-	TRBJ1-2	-	CASSPPGDNSNGYTF	TGTGCCAGCTCACCACCGGGGGACAACAGTAATGGCTACACCTTC
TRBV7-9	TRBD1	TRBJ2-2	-	CASSWTGLFAGELFF	TGTGCCAGCAGTTGGACAGGGTTGTTCGCCGGGGAGCTGTTTTTT
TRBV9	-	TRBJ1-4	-	CASSVSDFEKLFF	TGTGCCAGCAGCGTATCAGATTTTGAAAAACTGTTTTTT
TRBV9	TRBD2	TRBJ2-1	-	CASSVGLADYNEQFF	TGTGCCAGCAGCGTGGGACTAGCTGACTACAATGAGCAGTTCTTC
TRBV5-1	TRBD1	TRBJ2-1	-	CASSLVRAGNRGVNEQFF	TGCGCCAGCAGCTTGGTTCGTGCGGGGAACAGGGGGGTGAATGAGCAGTTCTTC
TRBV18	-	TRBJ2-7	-	CASSLVPGHKNYEQYF	TGTGCCAGCTCACTCGTGCCGGGACACAAAAACTACGAGCAGTACTTC
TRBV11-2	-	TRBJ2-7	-	CASSLMGDEQYF	TGTGCCAGCAGCTTAATGGGAGACGAGCAGTACTTC
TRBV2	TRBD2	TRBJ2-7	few	CASRFSGGAYEQYF	TGTGCCAGCAGATTTAGCGGGGGGGCCTACGAGCAGTACTTC
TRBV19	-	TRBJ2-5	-	CASSIGDREVETQYF	TGTGCCAGTAGTATAGGCGACAGGGAGGTGGAGACCCAGTACTTC
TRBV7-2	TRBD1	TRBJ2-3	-	CASSLAQGNWDTQYF	TGTGCCAGCAGCTTAGCACAGGGGAATTGGGATACGCAGTATTTT